This T cell receptor beta chain emerged from a study of control samples from healthy donors and cancer patients. Assay: immunoSEQ multiplex PCR; the TCRdb copy retains only in-frame clones and omits some. The table has 110,000 or so clones, about 83% seen once. This clone has a single count. The CDR3 is 15 amino acids. Germline V gene lookup returns CDR1 LNHNV and CDR2 YYDKDF (reference sequence). V gave up 0 bases and J gave up 4 bases, with 12 bases separating them. The chain links TRBV15 to TRBJ1-2, with D unresolved. The sequencing input was blood. This receptor was taken from a woman between 50 and 59 years old in good health. The CDR3 coding sequence is TGTGCCACCAGCAGAGACGGCGATCCAAGCTATGGCTACACCTTC. Translated, it gives CATSRDGDPSYGYTF.